The present entry profiles one TCR beta chain with its context. The source of the sample is a study of cytomegalovirus exposure and HLA in healthy donors. Overall study context: Among about 179 million T cells, an earlier analysis found around 100 million unique TCR beta sequences.

Primers: 60 Vbeta forward and 13 Jbeta reverse. Sequencing used immunoSEQ multiplex PCR; TCRdb keeps in-frame clones, though not all of them. The table shows 150,000 to 200,000 clones, with about 81% occurring only once. The CDR3 spans 13 residues. Germline loops: CDR1 MNHNS, CDR2 SASEGT. Trimming removed 4 bases from V and 10 bases from J; junction bases left unmatched: 4. This TCR came from a young woman in good health and CMV-seronegative. The sequencing input was PBMCs. The chain links TRBV6-1 to TRBJ1-5, with TRBD1 matching over 10 bases. CDR3 residues: CASSGTGGRPQHF. As DNA, the CDR3 is TGTGCCAGCAGTGGGACAGGGGGACGTCCCCAGCATTTT.